This TCR beta chain was documented in a study of blood T cell repertoires in COVID-19. Concerning this clone itself: The same CDR3 is also encoded by other DNA sequences in this sample.

The method was immunoSEQ multiplex PCR; TCRdb's version includes in-frame clones alone and lacks a portion of them. The repertoire has under 300,000 clones, 85% to 90% of them found once; the top ten carry 13%. The sequence was obtained from a human donor in a cohort sampled during active COVID-19. Sequencing input: peripheral blood.

The CDR3 DNA sequence: TGTGCCAGCAGGACTAGCGGGAACTCCTACGAGCAGTACTTC. Translation: CASRTSGNSYEQYF. The chain is built from TRBV6-6 and TRBJ2-7, with 11 bases that match TRBD2. Germline V lookup: CDR1 MNHNY, CDR2 SVGAGI (reference sequence). The CDR3 is made up of 14 amino acids. V lost 6 bases to trimming and J lost 0 bases; unmatched junction nucleotides: 1.